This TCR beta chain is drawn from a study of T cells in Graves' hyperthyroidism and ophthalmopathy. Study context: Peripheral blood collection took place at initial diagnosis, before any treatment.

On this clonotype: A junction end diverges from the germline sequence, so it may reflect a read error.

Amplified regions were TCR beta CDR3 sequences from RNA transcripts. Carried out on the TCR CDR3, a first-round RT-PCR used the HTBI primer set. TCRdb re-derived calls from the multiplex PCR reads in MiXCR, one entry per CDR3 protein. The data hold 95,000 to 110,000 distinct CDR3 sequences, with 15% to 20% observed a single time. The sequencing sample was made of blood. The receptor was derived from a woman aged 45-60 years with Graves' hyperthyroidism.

In nucleotides, the CDR3 is TGTGCTAGCAGCCGCCCGACTAGCGGGAGGGCCCCTGAGCAGTTCTTC. Its protein product is CASSRPTSGRAPEQFF. This sequence joins TRBV7-7 and TRBJ2-1, with 14 positions matching TRBD2. In germline, CDR1 is SSHAT, CDR2 FNYEAQ (reference sequence). The CDR3 runs 16 residues.